This TCR beta chain was captured in a study of blood T cell repertoires in COVID-19. Trimming stripped 9 bases from V and 2 bases from J, with 17 bases between. This CDR3 has 14 residues. The germline gives CDR1 MRHNA, CDR2 SNTAGT. The data were produced by immunoSEQ multiplex PCR, yet TCRdb's version contains in-frame clones alone and is incomplete. This repertoire shows 250,000 to 350,000 clones, approximately 84% found once; its top ten account for roughly 1.5%. The sequence was collected from a human donor with COVID-19, enrolled during active disease. The donor label of this sample is uncertain. The sequenced sample was peripheral blood. The V gene is TRBV6-4, the J gene TRBJ2-7; D is possibly TRBD1 (5 bases). This CDR3 reads CASLGADFTYEQYF. As DNA, the CDR3 is TGTGCCAGTTTAGGGGCCGATTTTACCTACGAGCAGTACTTC.